One and the same sample provided the 7 T cell receptor beta chains below, sequenced in a study of blood T cell repertoires in COVID-19. Some clones are missing from TCRdb's copy, which holds only in-frame ones; the method was immunoSEQ multiplex PCR. The sample holds 150,000 or so clones, 75% to 90% seen once. The sample consisted of PBMCs or T cells enriched from blood (not recorded which). The receptors here all came from a woman aged 50 to 65 who had recovered from COVID-19.

The chain has TRBV9 and TRBJ2-1, with 8 bases fitting TRBD1. The V gene end was trimmed by 4 bases and the J gene end by 1 base; junction bases not matched to a gene: 7. In germline, CDR1 is SGDLS, CDR2 YYNGEE. The CDR3 runs to 16 residues. The CDR3 DNA reads TGTGCCAGCAGCAGCACTGGGACAGGTTCCTACAATGAGCAGTTCTTC. It yields the protein CASSSTGTGSYNEQFF.

The rearrangement links TRBV4-1 to TRBJ2-4; unclear D gene. This CDR3 comprises 17 residues. CDR1 is MGHRA and CDR2 is YSYEKL in the germline V gene. With 4 bases removed from V and 1 base from J, the gap between germline ends came to 17 bases. CDR3 region: CASSPSHVNGAKNIQYF. CDR3 sequence (DNA): TGCGCCAGCAGCCCTTCCCACGTTAACGGGGCCAAAAACATTCAGTACTTC.

V and J are TRBV5-6 and TRBJ2-7, with D unresolved. This CDR3 spans 13 amino acids. Germline CDR1 and CDR2: SGHDT and YYEEEE. V shed 4 bases and J shed 5 bases, with 13 bases lying between them. CDR3 in DNA: TGTGCCAGCAGCCCTCGATTAGTAGACGAGCAGTACGTC. Translation gives CASSPRLVDEQYV.

The gene calls are TRBV7-3 and TRBJ2-2; D not resolved. The CDR3 covers 14 residues. Trimming shortened V by 1 base and J by 7 bases, and 10 bases separated the two germline ends. Germline V gene sequence: CDR1 SGHTA, CDR2 FQGTGA. The CDR3 DNA reads as TGTGCCAGCAGCTTAAATGGAGTGATCGGGGAGCTGTTTTTT. Encoded protein: CASSLNGVIGELFF.

A single count supports this clone. The chain links TRBV19 to TRBJ1-2; the D is unclear. The germline gives CDR1 LNHDA, CDR2 SQIVND (reference sequence). The V gene lost 10 bases and the J gene lost 7 bases, with 16 bases spanning the gap. The CDR3 sequence is 12 residues long. CDR3 in amino acids: CATLMARGGYTF. The CDR3 bases are TGTGCCACCCTAATGGCCCGAGGTGGCTACACCTTC.

The rearrangement uses TRBV4-3 and TRBJ1-2; possible D gene TRBD1, 5 bases. The CDR3 loop spans 16 amino acids. The ends were cut back, 0 bases at V and 4 bases at J, with 15 bases in the middle. The V gene's germline CDR1 is LGHNA and CDR2 YSLEER. CDR3 residues: CASSQDIAGMVYGYTF. Written as DNA, the CDR3 is TGCGCCAGCAGCCAAGATATCGCAGGGATGGTCTATGGCTACACCTTC.

The genes are TRBV28 and TRBJ1-1; D perhaps matches TRBD1 (5 bases). V lost 1 base, J lost 1 base, and 16 bases lay in between. Germline CDR1 reads MDHEN; CDR2 reads SYDVKM. CDR3 length equals 17 residues. CDR3 amino acids: CASSLYDSSIRNTEAFF. The CDR3 DNA reads TGTGCCAGCAGTTTATACGACAGTTCGATTCGGAACACTGAAGCTTTCTTT.